Here is one T cell receptor (beta chain) with its context. The antigen remains unidentified. Germline V gene data show CDR1 as MGHRA and CDR2 as YSYEKL. The junction had 6 bases not matched to a gene; V was cut back by 3 bases and J by 6 bases. The CDR3 length is 14 residues. This specimen belongs to a study of cytomegalovirus exposure and HLA in healthy donors. The study, taken as a whole, reports: CMV serostatus was the only immune exposure information that was available. A later analysis linked some 17,000 TCR beta sequences to HLA alleles at 0.05 false discovery rate. It was reported in a later analysis that an Asian-associated ancestry cluster showed fewer N-insertions than the approximately 700-donor mean.

PCR employed 60 Vbeta and 13 Jbeta primers. Profiling relied on immunoSEQ multiplex PCR, and the TCRdb table lists in-frame clones only, not all of them. The sample lists fewer than 150,000 clones, over 75% occurring once. The chain combines TRBV4-1 with TRBJ1-2; TRBD1 matches at 8 bases. Material for sequencing was PBMCs. This clonotype was sampled from a young woman in good health and CMV-seropositive. Here the CDR3 DNA reads TGCGCCAGCAGCCAGGCCCCGGGACAGGATGGCTACACCTTC. Its protein is CASSQAPGQDGYTF.